Below, one T cell receptor beta chain is given with its context. Its antigen specificity is not known. Nothing much larger sits one base from this clone, and base qualities are not available. The method was 5' RACE. The reads were generated on an Illumina HiSeq 2000. TCRdb took the public reads, trimmed them with fastp at Q25, ran MiXCR for clone calling and kept in-frame beta chains. CDR3 protein duplicates are merged, each entry listing the most common genes and DNA. Within this sample are a few hundred distinct CDR3 sequences, with about 22% of them counted one time only. Around a fifth of the sample belongs to the ten largest clones. The sample belongs to a study listed by TCRdb under 2016. About the study as a whole: The origins of HIV persistence were investigated in individuals who naturally controlled HIV infection.

The source is a female donor with HIV. Sequencing was done on a sample of central memory T cells from blood PBMCs. According to the study, the label for this sample's cell subset or site signals: central memory CD4+ T cells.

At the DNA level, the sequence is TGTGCCAGCAGCTTAGGGATAACTAGCACAGATACGCAGTATTTT. Translation gives CASSLGITSTDTQYF. The V gene is TRBV7-9 and the J gene is TRBJ2-3; a confident D gene designation cannot be given. Its CDR3 holds 15 amino acids, cysteine through phenylalanine. Of all the DNA, just the CDR3 is kept, 45 bases in frame from base 1. V drops 1 base and J drops 0 bases, leaving 8 bases in between. CDR1 and CDR2 are drawn from the germline V gene (reference sequence): SEHNR, FQNEAQ. With all but the CDR3 taken from the reference TRBV7-9 and TRBJ2-3 genes, the full variable domain is: DTGVSQNPRHKITKRGQNVTFRCDPISEHNRLYWYRQTLGQGPEFLTYFQNEAQLEKSRLLSDRFSAERPKGSFSTLEIQRTEQGDSAMYLCASSLGITSTDTQYFGPGTRLTVL.